This entry lists 21 T cell receptor beta chains sequenced from one sample in a study of identical twins. TCRdb reprocessed the 5' RACE reads via MiXCR and lists one record per CDR3 protein. This sample has 410,000 or so distinct CDR3 sequences, with about 18% found just once. Sequenced material: naive T cells sorted from blood. The source of these receptors is a man aged 50-60 years in good health.

This clonotype was detected only a few times. The chain combines TRBV20-1 with TRBJ2-4; the D is unclear. The CDR3 covers 14 residues. CDR1 is DFQATT and CDR2 is SNEGSKA in the germline V gene (reference sequence). Trimming pared 0 bases from V and 6 bases from J, leaving 12 bases between. The CDR3 coding sequence is TGCAGTGCTAGAGATCTCGGACGCGCAAACATTCAGTACTTC. Residues: CSARDLGRANIQYF.

This clonotype was found many times. The chain couples TRBV7-9 to TRBJ2-3; D is unclear. The CDR3 covers 13 residues. Germline V gene lookup returns CDR1 SEHNR and CDR2 FQNEAQ (reference sequence). Trimming took off 5 bases at V and 1 base at J, with 7 bases between the two ends. The DNA of the CDR3 is TGTGCCAGCAGCCAGCCCGGCACAGATACGCAGTATTTT. Residues: CASSQPGTDTQYF. The variable domain in full, with the rest retrieved from reference TRBV7-9 and TRBJ2-3, is DTGVSQNPRHKITKRGQNVTFRCDPISEHNRLYWYRQTLGQGPEFLTYFQNEAQLEKSRLLSDRFSAERPKGSFSTLEIQRTEQGDSAMYLCASSQPGTDTQYFGPGTRLTVL.

This chain links TRBV18 with TRBJ2-5; D is uncertain. CDR1 is KGHSH, CDR2 LQKENI, per germline. This CDR3 spans 14 amino acids. V gave up 3 bases and J gave up 7 bases, with 15 bases separating them. The CDR3 nucleotides read TGTGCCAGCTCACCGCCGGAGCCTTTGGGGACCCAGTACTTC. Its translation is CASSPPEPLGTQYF. The full variable domain, in which reference TRBV18 and TRBJ2-5 provide the parts outside the CDR3, is NAGVMQNPRHLVRRRGQEARLRCSPMKGHSHVYWYRQLPEEGLKFMVYLQKENIIDESGMPKERFSAEFPKEGPSILRIQQVVRGDSAAYFCASSPPEPLGTQYFGPGTRLLVL.

V usage is TRBV29-1 and J usage is TRBJ2-3; D is unresolved. CDR1 is SQVTM, CDR2 ANQGSEA, per germline. The CDR3 runs to 11 residues. Trimming took off 6 bases at V and 2 bases at J, with 6 bases between the two ends. As DNA, the CDR3 is TGCAGCGTCCAGGTCACAGATACGCAGTATTTT. This encodes CSVQVTDTQYF.

The chain carries TRBV7-2 and TRBJ2-3; possible D gene TRBD2, 6 bases. This CDR3 has 16 residues. Per the germline V gene, CDR1 is SGHTA and CDR2 is FQGNSA. V was shortened by 5 bases and J by 2 bases, with 17 bases between the two germline ends. CDR3 DNA sequence: TGTGCCAGCAGCCAAATGGAGGGAGCCTTCACAGATACGCAGTATTTT. Its translation: CASSQMEGAFTDTQYF. Using reference TRBV7-2 and TRBJ2-3 for the parts outside the CDR3, the full variable domain is GAGVSQSPSNKVTEKGKDVELRCDPISGHTALYWYRQSLGQGLEFLIYFQGNSAPDKSGLPSDRFSAERTGGSVSTLTIQRTQQEDSAVYLCASSQMEGAFTDTQYFGPGTRLTVL.

As for this clonotype: An end of the junction does not agree with germline; a read error may underlie this. The gene calls are TRBV7-7 and TRBJ2-5; TRBD2 is a possible D gene (6 bases). This CDR3 comprises 17 residues. The germline V gene encodes CDR1 SSHAT and CDR2 FNYEAQ (reference sequence). CDR3 sequence: CASSLESAGSLGETQYF. The CDR3 DNA sequence: TGTGCTAGCAGCTTAGAATCGGCGGGGAGTCTTGGGGAGACCCAGTACTTC.

This clonotype was seen more than once but under ten times. The rearrangement links TRBV15 to TRBJ2-7; D not resolved. Trimming took 1 base from V and 3 from J, leaving 7 bases between them. CDR3 size: 13 residues. The germline V gene has CDR1 LNHNV and CDR2 YYDKDF (reference sequence). The CDR3: CATSRVLDYEQYF. The DNA for the CDR3 is TGTGCCACCAGCAGAGTCTTAGACTACGAGCAGTACTTC.

The chain has TRBV18 and TRBJ2-1; 9 bases are shared with TRBD2. This CDR3 is built from 17 residues. The ends lost 3 bases at V and 0 bases at J; junction bases unmatched: 6. The V gene's germline CDR1 is KGHSH and CDR2 LQKENI. DNA of the CDR3: TGTGCCAGCTCACCCCTAGCGGGGCCGAGCTCCTACAATGAGCAGTTCTTC. It is translated as CASSPLAGPSSYNEQFF.

The chain couples TRBV4-2 to TRBJ2-5; perhaps TRBD2 as D (5 bases). Germline lookup yields CDR1 LGHNA and CDR2 YNFKEQ. The CDR3 runs to 16 residues. V gave up 0 bases and J gave up 3 bases, with 14 bases separating them. CDR3: CASSQDPSSVKETQYF. CDR3 DNA sequence: TGTGCCAGCAGCCAAGATCCAAGTAGCGTTAAAGAGACCCAGTACTTC.

This clonotype was detected ten times or more. V usage is TRBV19 and J usage is TRBJ1-5, with 7 bases identical to TRBD1. J was trimmed by 4 bases and V by 9 bases; bases with no gene match: 15. The CDR3 has 16 residues. The germline V gene has CDR1 LNHDA and CDR2 SQIVND (reference sequence). The CDR3 sequence is CASSTLGGGANQPQHF. CDR3 nucleotides: TGTGCCAGCTCCACGCTCGGAGGGGGCGCGAATCAGCCCCAGCATTTT. The entire variable domain, with the rest obtained from reference TRBV19 and TRBJ1-5, is as follows: DGGITQSPKYLFRKEGQNVTLSCEQNLNHDAMYWYRQDPGQGLRLIYYSQIVNDFQKGDIAEGYSVSREKKESFPLTVTSAQKNPTAFYLCASSTLGGGANQPQHFGDGTRLSIL.

The V gene is TRBV5-1, the J gene TRBJ2-7; 10 nucleotides line up with TRBD1. This CDR3 region has 14 residues. Germline-derived CDR1 and CDR2 are SGHRS and YFSETQ. V lost 2 bases and J lost 5; bases outside the gene matches: 4. The CDR3 bases are TGCGCCAGCAGCTTACGGGACAGGGGTCACGAGCAGTACTTC. This sequence encodes CASSLRDRGHEQYF.

The chain has TRBV28 and TRBJ1-1, with 7 bases aligning to TRBD1. Per the germline V gene, CDR1 is MDHEN and CDR2 is SYDVKM. This CDR3 has 13 residues. V lost 4 bases to trimming and J lost 10 bases; unmatched junction nucleotides: 9. The CDR3 DNA reads as TGTGCCAGCAGTTCGACAGGGAGGCGCGTAGCTTTCTTT. Its protein product is CASSSTGRRVAFF.

This clonotype was detected ten times or more. The V call is TRBV20-1, the J call TRBJ2-7; D perhaps matches TRBD1 (5 bases). In germline, CDR1 is DFQATT, CDR2 SNEGSKA (reference sequence). V was shortened by 0 bases and J by 0 bases, with 15 bases between the two germline ends. This CDR3 is 16 amino acids long. The CDR3 coding sequence is TGCAGTGCTAGAGATGTCAGGGCGGAGACCTCCTACGAGCAGTACTTC. It codes for CSARDVRAETSYEQYF.

This clonotype was counted ten times or more. This sequence joins TRBV7-9 and TRBJ2-1; 9 positions agree with TRBD2. V was pared by 0 bases and J by 2 bases, with 5 bases of the junction left unmatched. The CDR3 is made up of 17 amino acids. Looked up from germline, CDR1 is SEHNR and CDR2 is FQNEAQ (reference sequence). The CDR3 spells CASSLARAGGTYNEQFF. The CDR3 nucleotides are TGTGCCAGCAGCTTAGCTCGGGCGGGAGGGACCTACAATGAGCAGTTCTTC. The full variable domain, completed using reference TRBV7-9 and TRBJ2-1, is DTGVSQNPRHKITKRGQNVTFRCDPISEHNRLYWYRQTLGQGPEFLTYFQNEAQLEKSRLLSDRFSAERPKGSFSTLEIQRTEQGDSAMYLCASSLARAGGTYNEQFFGPGTRLTVL.

There are many counts of this clonotype. The gene calls are TRBV10-3 and TRBJ2-3, with unresolved D. The CDR3 is 12 residues long. In germline, CDR1 is ENHRY, CDR2 SYGVKD. V lost 0 bases and J lost 3, with 1 base in between. The CDR3 loop is CAISESTDTQYF. Here the CDR3 DNA reads TGTGCCATCAGTGAGTCGACAGATACGCAGTATTTT.

This clonotype was recorded at least ten times. The genes are TRBV20-1 and TRBJ2-5; D unclear. The CDR3 runs 11 residues. Germline V lookup: CDR1 DFQATT, CDR2 SNEGSKA (reference sequence). The V gene lost 3 bases and the J gene lost 1 base, with 3 bases spanning the gap. CDR3 sequence: CSARGQETQYF. CDR3 DNA sequence: TGCAGTGCTAGGGGCCAAGAGACCCAGTACTTC.

This clonotype was counted a few times. The V and J genes are TRBV29-1 and TRBJ1-1, with D unresolved. Looked up from germline, CDR1 is SQVTM and CDR2 is ANQGSEA. With 2 bases removed from V and 1 base from J, the gap between germline ends came to 11 bases. CDR3 length: 14 amino acids. CDR3 nucleotide sequence: TGCAGCGTTGAACCATTGACGGCGAACACTGAAGCTTTCTTT. Protein: CSVEPLTANTEAFF.

This clonotype was counted ten times or more. The rearrangement uses TRBV4-2 and TRBJ2-3, with unresolved D. Deletions cut 0 bases from V and 5 bases from J, with 15 bases between. Germline V lookup: CDR1 LGHNA, CDR2 YNFKEQ. The CDR3 is 16 amino acids. The DNA for the CDR3 is TGTGCCAGCAGCCAAGAGAGTAGCAGCAAGGAAGATACGCAGTATTTT. The encoded protein is CASSQESSSKEDTQYF.

This clonotype has at least ten counts. The chain is built from TRBV29-1 and TRBJ2-1; 9 nucleotides agree with TRBD1. The ends lost 6 bases at V and 4 bases at J; junction bases unmatched: 10. The CDR3 has 15 amino acids. Germline CDR1 and CDR2: SQVTM and ANQGSEA. This CDR3 is CSVSAEQGAYNEQFF. In DNA, the CDR3 is TGCAGCGTCTCCGCCGAACAGGGGGCGTACAATGAGCAGTTCTTC.

A few counts support this clonotype. The gene calls are TRBV28 and TRBJ1-2, with D hard to call. The germline V gene encodes CDR1 MDHEN and CDR2 SYDVKM. CDR3 size: 15 residues. The germline V and J ends were trimmed by 1 base and 8 bases, with 17 bases remaining between them. The CDR3 sequence: CASSLSSVGLPGYTF. The CDR3 DNA sequence: TGTGCCAGCAGTTTATCCTCTGTGGGCCTGCCAGGCTACACCTTC.

The rearrangement uses TRBV29-1 and TRBJ2-1; maybe TRBD2 (5 bases). The CDR3 is 12 residues long. Germline V gives CDR1 SQVTM, CDR2 ANQGSEA. The V end was cut by 6 bases, the J end by 7 bases, with 13 bases between. CDR3 DNA sequence: TGCAGCGTGCCTGGGGTAGCGAATGAGCAGTTCTTC. As protein: CSVPGVANEQFF.